This T cell receptor beta chain originates from a study of beta chain features in type 1 diabetes. Isolated RNA was reverse transcribed in full, so expressed TCRB transcripts were sequenced. The method was immunoSEQ multiplex PCR; TCRdb's version includes in-frame clones alone and lacks a portion of them. This table holds 600,000 to 700,000 clones, roughly 12% found once. Study-level points and caveats: Shorter TCRB CDR3s, moderately but significantly so, marked every one of the four CD4+ subsets in Type 1 diabetes patients. For patients, the naive, central memory and Treg TCRB repertoires appeared more alike than for healthy donors.

V was shortened by 2 bases and J by 2 bases, with 13 bases between the two germline ends. Germline CDR1 MDHEN, CDR2 SYDVKM. CDR3 length equals 15 residues. Comments on this clone: What it recognizes is unknown.

The sequencing input was naive CD4+ T cells from blood. The sequence came from a man younger than 40 with type 1 diabetes. The chain links TRBV28 to TRBJ2-7, with no clear D. The chain's CDR3 is CASSLRGRNPYEQYF. In DNA, the CDR3 is TGTGCCAGCAGTTTACGTGGTAGGAATCCCTACGAGCAGTACTTC.